This record looks at one TCR beta chain sequence and its context. There are 14 residues in the CDR3. After removal of 5 bases from V and 8 bases from J, the junction contained 8 bases not matched to a gene. From germline, CDR1 is LNHDA and CDR2 SQIVND (reference sequence). This sample stems from a study of cytomegalovirus exposure and HLA in healthy donors. Using immunoSEQ multiplex PCR, the repertoire was profiled, and TCRdb retains in-frame clones only, with some absent. The repertoire holds 80,000 to 95,000 clones, approximately 93% seen once, with around 1.1% in the top ten. The sequence was obtained from a woman aged 25 to 39 in good health and CMV-seropositive. The rearrangement uses TRBV19 and TRBJ1-5; 8 nucleotides align to TRBD1. The specimen sequenced was PBMCs. In DNA form, the CDR3 reads TGTGCCAGTAGTCCGAGGACAGGGTGGGAGCCCCAGCATTTT. It codes for CASSPRTGWEPQHF.